Included here is one T cell receptor beta chain sequence, with context. The sample originates from a study of technical replicates of blood from a handful of donors. CDR1 is MNHEY and CDR2 is SMNVEV in the germline V gene (reference sequence). V shed 4 bases, J shed 0 bases, and the junction held 6 bases outside the gene matches. The CDR3 runs to 16 residues. The table came from immunoSEQ multiplex PCR; TCRdb's copy has only in-frame clones and leaves some out. Of about 84,000 clones listed, 95% to 98% are singletons. What was sequenced was T cells isolated from PBMCs. The rearrangement uses TRBV27 and TRBJ1-3; 7 bases match TRBD1. This receptor was identified in a human donor in good health. CDR3 in DNA: TGTGCCAGCAGTTCGATGGACAGGACCTCTGGAAACACCATATATTTT. This gives the protein CASSSMDRTSGNTIYF.